A single sample is the source of the 30 T cell receptor beta chains below, sequenced in a study of blood T cell repertoires in COVID-19. TCRdb's table, derived via immunoSEQ multiplex PCR, lists solely in-frame clones and lacks some. The table lists about 40,000 clones, about 85% of them singletons. Material: peripheral blood. The receptors shown here come from a human donor in a cohort sampled during active COVID-19.

This chain joins TRBV29-1 and TRBJ1-2; weak D call: TRBD1 (6 bases). Trimming cost V 4 bases and J 4 bases, with 7 bases left between them. Germline V CDR1 and CDR2: SQVTM, ANQGSEA. This CDR3 has 11 amino acids. As DNA, the CDR3 is TGCAGCGTTGGAGGGGGCTATGGCTACACCTTC. It codes for CSVGGGYGYTF.

This chain joins TRBV18 and TRBJ2-5, with D tentatively TRBD1 (5 bases). Trimming left V 3 bases short and J 2 bases short, with 7 bases between. The CDR3 contains 13 residues. CDR1 is KGHSH and CDR2 is LQKENI in the germline V gene. The CDR3 is CASSPRQQETQYF. The CDR3 DNA follows: TGTGCCAGCTCACCGAGACAGCAAGAGACCCAGTACTTC.

The V and J genes are TRBV15 and TRBJ2-3, with D unclear. Germline V gene lookup returns CDR1 LNHNV and CDR2 YYDKDF (reference sequence). Between the trimmed V and J ends, which lost 7 bases and 0 bases, there was a span of 11 bases. The CDR3 has 14 amino acids. The CDR3 sequence is CATKFRGSTDTQYF. The CDR3, as DNA: TGTGCCACCAAGTTTCGCGGAAGCACAGATACGCAGTATTTT.

The chain joins TRBV2 to TRBJ2-7; TRBD1 matches 10 bases. This CDR3 region has 14 residues. In germline, CDR1 is SNHLY, CDR2 FYNNEI. J lost 1 base, V lost 6 bases, and 3 bases had no gene match. The CDR3 coding sequence is TGTGCCAGCAGCTCGGACAGGGGGTCCTACGAGCAGTACTTC. It specifies CASSSDRGSYEQYF.

This chain links TRBV2 with TRBJ1-2; a weak D match, TRBD1 (6 bases). The V gene's germline CDR1 is SNHLY and CDR2 FYNNEI. There are 13 residues in the CDR3. The V end lost 8 bases, the J end lost 7 bases, and 17 bases lay between the germline ends. Here the CDR3 reads CASVASDRTGYTF. The CDR3 DNA follows: TGTGCCAGCGTTGCCAGTGACAGGACTGGCTACACCTTC. Variable domain in full (rest from reference TRBV2 and TRBJ1-2): EPEVTQTPSHQVTQMGQEVILRCVPISNHLYFYWYRQILGQKVEFLVSFYNNEISEKSEIFDDQFSVERPDGSNFTLKIRSTKLEDSAMYFCASVASDRTGYTFGSGTRLTVV.

The chain couples TRBV4-1 to TRBJ2-5; 9 bases agree with TRBD2. The J segment lost 4 bases and the V segment lost 4 bases, leaving 10 bases of the junction unmatched. The CDR3 is made up of 16 amino acids. Germline V lookup: CDR1 MGHRA, CDR2 YSYEKL. This chain's CDR3 is CASSLEVAGGRETQYF. CDR3 nucleotide sequence: TGCGCCAGCAGCCTCGAGGTGGCGGGGGGGCGAGAGACCCAGTACTTC.

The J gene is TRBJ2-6, the V gene TRBV10-3; D unresolved. The germline V gene encodes CDR1 ENHRY and CDR2 SYGVKD. The V end lost 6 bases, the J end lost 2 bases, and 14 bases lay between the germline ends. The CDR3 has 16 residues. CDR3 DNA: TGTGCCATCAGCCAGAATTCTGGGCCTGGGGCCAACGTCCTGACTTTC. Its protein is CAISQNSGPGANVLTF.

The chain couples TRBV19 to TRBJ2-1; TRBD2 matches at 7 bases. The V gene's germline CDR1 is LNHDA and CDR2 SQIVND (reference sequence). The ends lost 8 bases at V and 9 bases at J; junction bases unmatched: 10. The CDR3 consists of 13 residues. The CDR3 protein is CASEVASGREQFF. The CDR3 nucleotides read TGTGCCAGTGAGGTGGCTAGCGGTCGTGAGCAGTTCTTC.

V usage is TRBV7-9 and J usage is TRBJ2-1, with 10 nucleotides matching TRBD1. This CDR3 spans 15 amino acids. Germline lookup yields CDR1 SEHNR and CDR2 FQNEAQ (reference sequence). J lost 2 bases, V lost 5 bases, and 3 bases had no gene match. CDR3 sequence (DNA): TGTGCCAGCAGCCGGGACAGGGGAACCTACAATGAGCAGTTCTTC. Translating it yields CASSRDRGTYNEQFF.

The J gene is TRBJ2-5, the V gene TRBV12-5; 7 nucleotides align to TRBD2. CDR3 length equals 14 residues. Germline V CDR1 and CDR2: LGHNT, FRNRAP. V gave up 2 bases and J gave up 5 bases; unmatched junction bases: 5. CDR3 DNA sequence: TGTGCTAGTGGTTTGAGCCCCGGGGGGGAGACCCAGTACTTC. Its protein product is CASGLSPGGETQYF.

The count of this clone is one. The V gene is TRBV5-1, the J gene TRBJ1-2; TRBD1 matches 7 bases. The length of the CDR3 is 15 residues. Germline CDR1 SGHRS, CDR2 YFSETQ. The V segment lost 7 bases and the J segment 2 bases; nucleotides outside the gene matches: 11. The CDR3 bases are TGCGCCAGCGGCGATACGACAGGGAGGAACTATGGCTACACCTTC. This codes for CASGDTTGRNYGYTF.

This clone has only a few counts. V usage is TRBV7-9 and J usage is TRBJ1-2; no clear D. The length of the CDR3 is 13 residues. V was pared by 1 base and J by 6 bases, with 9 bases between. The germline gives CDR1 SEHNR, CDR2 FQNEAQ (reference sequence). CDR3 region: CASSLVARDGYTF. The DNA of the CDR3 is TGTGCCAGCAGCTTAGTAGCTCGGGATGGCTACACCTTC.

This chain joins TRBV19 and TRBJ1-3; D is unclear. Trimming pared 4 bases from V and 4 bases from J, leaving 8 bases between. The CDR3 spans 13 residues. Germline V CDR1 and CDR2: LNHDA, SQIVND (reference sequence). The CDR3 nucleotides are TGTGCCAGTAGTAACCGAGCAGGAAACACCATATATTTT. Translating gives CASSNRAGNTIYF.

The chain links TRBV3-1 (or the pseudogene TRBV3-2) to TRBJ2-7; 11 bases match TRBD2. Unmatched junction bases numbered 6, after V lost 5 bases and J lost 0 bases. This CDR3 region has 16 residues. Germline lookup yields CDR1 LGHDT and CDR2 YNNKEL (reference sequence). The CDR3 sequence: CASSSSGGHSSYEQYF. The CDR3 region has the DNA TGTGCCAGCAGCTCTAGCGGGGGGCATAGCTCCTACGAGCAGTACTTC.

This clone is judged medium-sized. This chain links TRBV9 with TRBJ1-2; 8 bases are shared with TRBD1. Germline V lookup: CDR1 SGDLS, CDR2 YYNGEE. The CDR3 totals 17 residues. V shed 6 bases, J shed 8 bases, and the junction held 21 bases outside the gene matches. CDR3 in amino acids: CASTRTGTSIRPIGYTF. The CDR3 region has the DNA TGTGCCAGCACTCGGACAGGGACCTCCATACGGCCAATCGGCTACACCTTC.

The chain combines TRBV6-5 with TRBJ1-2; tentative D call: TRBD1 (6 bases). This CDR3 spans 14 amino acids. Trimming cost V 5 bases and J 2 bases, with 12 bases left between them. The germline V gene encodes CDR1 MNHEY and CDR2 SVGAGI. CDR3 loop: CASSLYRENYGYTF. In DNA, the CDR3 is TGTGCCAGCAGTCTCTACAGGGAGAACTATGGCTACACCTTC.

DNA for the CDR3: TGTGCCAGCAGTCTAACAGGGGGCCGGCGGAGCAATCAGCCCCAGCATTTT. Its protein product is CASSLTGGRRSNQPQHF. The V call is TRBV6-6, the J call TRBJ1-5; TRBD1 matches at 9 bases. V lost 5 bases, J lost 1 base, and 9 bases stayed unmatched. In germline, CDR1 is MNHNY, CDR2 SVGAGI (reference sequence). The CDR3 totals 17 residues.

The chain recombines TRBV5-1 with TRBJ2-1; a weak D match, TRBD2 (5 bases). Germline CDR1 is SGHRS and CDR2 is YFSETQ. Trimming cost V 6 bases and J 8 bases, with 18 bases left between them. CDR3 length: 14 residues. This chain's CDR3 is CASTPSSAGDEQFF. For the CDR3, the DNA is TGCGCCAGCACCCCCTCGTCGGCCGGGGATGAGCAGTTCTTC.

The CDR3: CASSLKTDNQPQHF. The CDR3 DNA reads as TGTGCCAGCAGTTTAAAGACAGACAATCAGCCCCAGCATTTT. This rearrangement joins TRBV27 to TRBJ1-5, with D maybe TRBD1 (5 bases). Trimming pared 2 bases from V and 3 bases from J, leaving 8 bases between. Germline V gene sequence: CDR1 MNHEY, CDR2 SMNVEV (reference sequence). The CDR3 extends over 14 amino acids.

In this sample, this clone turned up once. The chain is built from TRBV11-2 and TRBJ2-7, with 8 bases that match TRBD1. V lost 4 bases to trimming and J lost 5 bases; unmatched junction nucleotides: 7. This CDR3 contains 14 residues. Looked up from germline, CDR1 is SGHAT and CDR2 is FQNNGV. The CDR3 nucleotides read TGTGCCAGCAGCTACCAGACAGGGGTGGACGAGCAGTACTTC. This translates into CASSYQTGVDEQYF.

CDR3 nucleotides: TGTGCCAGCAGTGAAGGCTTCAGGGCTGGAAACACCATATATTTT. It encodes CASSEGFRAGNTIYF. The chain couples TRBV6-1 to TRBJ1-3; tentatively, D is TRBD1 (5 bases). In germline, CDR1 is MNHNS, CDR2 SASEGT. This CDR3 spans 15 amino acids. Trimming removed 1 base from V and 2 bases from J, with 9 bases in between.

The V and J genes are TRBV7-9 and TRBJ1-1; D is possibly TRBD1 (5 bases). The CDR3 is made up of 10 amino acids. Germline V gives CDR1 SEHNR, CDR2 FQNEAQ (reference sequence). CDR3 protein: CAGGGEVAFF. The CDR3 DNA is TGTGCAGGCGGGGGGGAGGTTGCTTTCTTT. The full variable domain, in which reference TRBV7-9 and TRBJ1-1 provide the parts outside the CDR3, is DTGVSQNPRHKITKRGQNVTFRCDPISEHNRLYWYRQTLGQGPEFLTYFQNEAQLEKSRLLSDRFSAERPKGSFSTLEIQRTEQGDSAMYLCAGGGEVAFFGQGTRLTVV.

The gene calls are TRBV5-4 and TRBJ2-1, with 9 positions matching TRBD1. The CDR3 is 14 amino acids. V shed 5 bases and J 9 bases; nucleotides not matched to a gene: 9. The germline V gene encodes CDR1 SGHNT and CDR2 YYREEE (reference sequence). The CDR3 DNA reads as TGTGCCAGCAGACAAACCGGGACAGGGTTTGAGCAGTTCTTC. It yields the protein CASRQTGTGFEQFF.

The chain couples TRBV19 to TRBJ1-5; TRBD1 agrees at 7 bases. CDR1 is LNHDA, CDR2 SQIVND, per germline (reference sequence). V shed 5 bases, J shed 0 bases, and the junction held 7 bases outside the gene matches. The CDR3 has 16 amino acids. CDR3 sequence reads: CASSPRQGGSNQPQHF. In nucleotides, the CDR3 is TGTGCCAGTAGTCCAAGACAGGGAGGTAGCAATCAGCCCCAGCATTTT.

The chain has TRBV18 and TRBJ2-7, with D perhaps TRBD1 (5 bases). From germline, CDR1 is KGHSH and CDR2 LQKENI. V was cut by 1 base and J by 2 bases, with 12 bases left in between. This CDR3 comprises 15 residues. CDR3 nucleotides: TGTGCCAGCTCACCACGTCCAGGGCCCACCTACGAGCAGTACTTC. Its protein is CASSPRPGPTYEQYF.

This clone showed up just once. The V and J genes are TRBV27 and TRBJ1-2; the match to TRBD1 covers 10 bases. CDR3 length: 14 residues. Germline trimming cut 4 bases from V and 5 bases from J; bases unmatched to any gene: 4. In germline, CDR1 is MNHEY, CDR2 SMNVEV (reference sequence). The CDR3 nucleotides are TGTGCCAGCAGTTCCGGGACAGGGGTGTATGGCTACACCTTC. The encoded protein is CASSSGTGVYGYTF.

This rearrangement joins TRBV11-2 to TRBJ2-3; TRBD1 is a possible D gene (5 bases). Germline lookup yields CDR1 SGHAT and CDR2 FQNNGV. The CDR3 covers 14 residues. Trimming cost V 4 bases and J 2 bases, with 10 bases left between them. In nucleotides, the CDR3 is TGTGCCAGCAGCTCAGACAGTCCCACAGATACGCAGTATTTT. It is translated as CASSSDSPTDTQYF. Together with reference TRBV11-2 and TRBJ2-3, the CDR3 gives the full variable domain: EAGVAQSPRYKIIEKRQSVAFWCNPISGHATLYWYQQILGQGPKLLIQFQNNGVVDDSQLPKDRFSAERLKGVDSTLKIQPAKLEDSAVYLCASSSDSPTDTQYFGPGTRLTVL.

The chain links TRBV9 to TRBJ2-5; 7 nucleotides line up with TRBD2. CDR1 and CDR2 (germline): SGDLS, YYNGEE. Germline trimming cut 6 bases from V and 1 base from J; bases unmatched to any gene: 6. The CDR3 length is 14 residues. The DNA of the CDR3 is TGTGCCAGCACCCGGGGGAGGGGCCAAGAGACCCAGTACTTC. Translating gives CASTRGRGQETQYF.

This clone showed up just once. The CDR3 loop reads CASSRGRGLQETQYF. CDR3 coding DNA: TGTGCCAGCAGCCGCGGAAGGGGTCTCCAAGAGACCCAGTACTTC. This rearrangement joins TRBV5-5 to TRBJ2-5, with D possibly being TRBD1 (5 bases). Trimming took off 4 bases at V and 1 base at J, with 14 bases between the two ends. Germline V gives CDR1 SGHKS, CDR2 YYEKEE (reference sequence). CDR3 length: 15 residues.

This chain joins TRBV5-5 and TRBJ2-3; 11 nucleotides line up with TRBD1. Germline values: CDR1 SGHKS, CDR2 YYEKEE (reference sequence). CDR3 length: 14 amino acids. V lost 4 bases to trimming and J lost 5 bases; unmatched junction nucleotides: 3. The CDR3 here is CASSQGTGGDTQYF. The CDR3, as DNA: TGTGCCAGCAGCCAGGGGACAGGGGGAGATACGCAGTATTTT.